The rows below give T cell receptor beta chains drawn from one sample of a study of cytomegalovirus exposure and HLA in healthy donors. TCRdb's table, derived via immunoSEQ multiplex PCR, lists solely in-frame clones and lacks some. The data hold around 40,000 clones, with around 90% observed a single time. The sequencing input was PBMCs. These receptors were obtained from a woman between 35 and 50 years old in good health and CMV-seropositive. CDR3s include the opening cysteine and the closing phenylalanine or tryptophan. A D gene is named only where the DNA matches it firmly. Clone size, where shown, is once, few, many, or a class for clones that have expanded.

D gene	J gene	clone size	V gene	CDR3 DNA	CDR3 protein
-	TRBJ2-3	-	TRBV11-1	TGTGCCAGCAGCTATTATAGTACAGATACGCAGTATTTT	CASSYYSTDTQYF
TRBD1	TRBJ2-1	-	TRBV4-2	TGTGCCAGCAGCCGAGACAGGGGCCAATGGGACAATGAGCAGTTCTTC	CASSRDRGQWDNEQFF
-	TRBJ2-7	-	TRBV5-1	TGCGCCAGCAGCCCTAGGGGAGGAGAGTCCTACGAGCAGTACTTC	CASSPRGGESYEQYF
-	TRBJ2-7	-	TRBV2	TGTGCCAGCAGTACAACCTACGAGCAGTACTTC	CASSTTYEQYF
TRBD1	TRBJ2-7	-	TRBV28	TGTGCCAGCAGTTCAGGACAGGGCTACGAGCAGTACTTC	CASSSGQGYEQYF
-	TRBJ2-7	-	TRBV6-1	TGTGCCAGCACACTAGATGGACGGTCCTACGAGCAGTACTTC	CASTLDGRSYEQYF
-	TRBJ1-2	once	TRBV15	TGTGCCACCACCAGAGCGAACAGTTTTTCCTACTCAAACTATGGCTACACCTTC	CATTRANSFSYSNYGYTF
TRBD1	TRBJ1-2	-	TRBV5-5	TGTGCCAGCAGCCAGCAGGGGGCCGGATCGTCCTATGGCTACACCTTC	CASSQQGAGSSYGYTF
TRBD2	TRBJ2-1	-	TRBV5-1	TGCGCCAGCAGCCTTCTAGCGGGAGGTGATAATGAGCAGTTCTTC	CASSLLAGGDNEQFF
-	TRBJ2-5	few	TRBV6-5	TGTGCCAGCAGTTACTCCGGGTGGGAGACCCAGTACTTC	CASSYSGWETQYF
-	TRBJ1-2	-	TRBV19	TGTGCCAGTAGTACTTCACGACAGCCCTTTTTTCATGACTACACCTTC	CASSTSRQPFFHDYTF
-	TRBJ1-5	-	TRBV28	TGTGCCAGCAGTACCGTGGAGGGCCAGCCCCAGCATTTT	CASSTVEGQPQHF
-	TRBJ1-6	once	TRBV6-5	TGTGCCAGCCTCCAGACAGACGGTAATTCACCCCTCCACTTT	CASLQTDGNSPLHF
-	TRBJ1-2	-	TRBV7-9	TGTGCCAGCAGCTTAGCGCGGCAGCTCAGTGGCTACACCTTC	CASSLARQLSGYTF
TRBD1	TRBJ2-1	-	TRBV7-2	TGTGCCAGCAGAGGGGGCACCTACAATGAGCAGTTCTTC	CASRGGTYNEQFF
-	TRBJ2-7	-	TRBV19	TGTGCCAGCGGGGGTTCAGGGCAAAACTACGAGCAGTACTTC	CASGGSGQNYEQYF
TRBD1	TRBJ2-2	-	TRBV6-6	TGTGCCAGCAGTCTACGACAGGGGGAGAACACCGGGGAGCTGTTTTTT	CASSLRQGENTGELFF
-	TRBJ2-1	-	TRBV2	TGTGCCAGCAAATATTATTCCTACAATGAGCAGTTCTTC	CASKYYSYNEQFF
-	TRBJ1-6	-	TRBV7-2	TGTGCCAGCAGCTTAGACATGGGGCCTGTGCCCCTCCACTTT	CASSLDMGPVPLHF
TRBD2	TRBJ2-5	-	TRBV29-1	TGCAGCGCAGAAAAGCTAGCGGGTGGGGGTGCGACCCAGTACTTC	CSAEKLAGGGATQYF
TRBD2	TRBJ2-4	-	TRBV5-8	TGTGCCAGCAGCTGGGTCGTAGCGGGGGTAGGATACATTCAGTACTTC	CASSWVVAGVGYIQYF
-	TRBJ1-2	-	TRBV5-1	TGCGCCAGCAGCTTGGAAGGACAGCGGTCCTATGGCTACACCTTC	CASSLEGQRSYGYTF
TRBD1	TRBJ1-1	-	TRBV7-2	TGTGCCAGCAGCTTGGTAGGACAGGGGGCTGAAGCTTTCTTT	CASSLVGQGAEAFF
TRBD2	TRBJ2-7	-	TRBV7-9	TGTTCCAGCAGCTCGACTAGCGGGAGGGCCAGCGAGCAGTACTTC	CSSSSTSGRASEQYF
-	TRBJ1-1	few	TRBV7-8	TGTGCCAGCAGCGAAATCGAGGCGAACACTGAAGCTTTCTTT	CASSEIEANTEAFF
-	TRBJ2-2	-	TRBV7-9	TGTGCCAGCAGCTTACTTATAACCGGGGAGCTGTTTTTT	CASSLLITGELFF